The source of this T cell receptor (beta chain) is a study of cytomegalovirus exposure and HLA in healthy donors (dated by TCRdb to 2016 to 2017). With regard to the full study: An earlier analysis of roughly 500 of the donors reported 250 to 300 Gb of sequence data and 100 million to 140 million unique TCR beta sequences from 150 million to 200 million T cells. An early release covering roughly 580 HLA-typed donors comprised 300 to 350 gigabases of sequencing data and some 79 million unique TCR sequences. Of the roughly 410 genotyped donors, 75% to 85% were placed in the genetic ancestry cluster associated with self-reported Caucasian donors. The aim of the study was to test whether cataloging public T cell receptors could identify signatures of past pathogen exposure. Using immunosequencing, the study profiled T cell repertoires from 500 to 800 subjects and related those repertoires to cytomegalovirus serostatus. A separate validation cohort of roughly 130 different subjects was used in addition to the approximately 670-subject first cohort. To predict cytomegalovirus infection status, the study combined high-throughput TCR immunosequencing, statistical association of individual TCRs with disease status, and machine learning. A later analysis re-analyzed previously published TCR beta repertoires from about 600 donors and added high-resolution HLA genotyping to study TCR occurrence patterns. In the later analysis, no new phenotypic data were used to find candidate immune exposures; instead, reliance was placed on TCR beta sequences and their occurrence across donors. An earlier analysis of roughly 580 of the donors used high-throughput TCR beta sequencing to judge whether each TCR beta V gene segment behaved as functional or pseudogenic. Donor age, sex, ethnicity and CMV serostatus were compiled alongside the repertoire data. A later genetic analysis took genome-wide SNP genotypes for about 55% of the 666 donors and used that subset as a discovery cohort. All discovery cohort repertoires had been generated using a single sequencing platform. Class I and class II HLA loci were covered by the typing at four-digit resolution. The number of typed donors differed by locus: roughly 629-640 for A, B, C, DRB1 and DQB1; approximately 520 for DQA1; 606 for DPA1; and around 450 for DPB1. A few DR-DQ haplotypes were treated as single units for association and clustering because of strong linkage in the cohort. Across around 400 genotyped donors of the cohort, an average of roughly 250,000 unique TCR beta nucleotide sequences per donor were sequenced, and around 19% of those sequences were non-productive. Overall study results and their limits: Because counts were too low, fewer than 20 rarely observed V segments, including chromosome 9 orphons, were excluded from the earlier analysis of 587 of the donors. The study gave a list of 150 to 200 TCR beta chains associated with cytomegalovirus. Immune exposure information for the cohort was limited to CMV serostatus. This cohort had only TCR beta chains sequenced, and the lack of alpha or paired-chain data limited which features could be detected. Because the 87-base-pair reads could not distinguish some IMGT-functional V segments, including TRBV6-2 and TRBV6-3, those segments were excluded. In both the original and validation cohorts, the classifier was reported to diagnose cytomegalovirus status with high specificity and sensitivity. Because HLA typing was unavailable for some donors at each locus, only the typed subset was used in association tests. A further reported finding was that TCR beta sequences accurately predicted the HLA-A and HLA-B alleles for most subjects in the first cohort. Most TCR sequences were seen in very few donors, while some public TCRs were found in many individuals. In a later analysis, the rate of TCR association differed among HLA loci, with DRB1 alleles having the most associated TCRs and HLA-C alleles having the fewest. Most CMV-associated TCR beta chains appeared to be HLA-restricted in a later analysis, and the HLA associations seemed to be driven largely by CMV exposure. When HLA alleles, especially DR and DQ, strongly co-occurred, attributing TCR associations to individual alleles was difficult. The authors suggested that the approach could potentially be extended to other disease states and immunological phenotypes. Compared with equally common non-associated chains, HLA-associated TCR beta chains in a later analysis were more clonally expanded and had lower generation probabilities. Several of the top co-occurrence clusters appeared to be linked to parvovirus B19, influenza, CMV and Epstein-Barr virus, according to a later analysis. A later analysis associated about 16,000 TCR beta sequences with specific HLA alleles at a false discovery rate of 0.05. According to a later genetic analysis, donors in an Asian-associated ancestry cluster had fewer N-insertions in productive TCRs than the approximately 630-donor mean. Linkage disequilibrium might explain the correlated functional status among segregating V segments, but an unknown experimental factor could not be ruled out. A group of highly shared sequence variants was considered likely to be a technical artifact of the sequencing pipeline. A later genetic analysis associated a missense DCLRE1C variant with V-gene and J-gene trimming of TCR beta chains, and an independent cohort replicated the association. Presence/absence analyses assumed roughly uniform sequencing depth across donors, an assumption that may not hold. In vitro tests confirmed that a few of the cytomegalovirus-associated TCR beta chains recognize cytomegalovirus antigens. Broadly in line with IMGT annotations, most TCR beta V segments showed up in productive rearrangements about 87% or about 30% of the time in an earlier analysis of several hundred of the donors.

The library was obtained by the immunoSEQ multiplex PCR assay. A mixture of 60 forward primers for TCR Vbeta segments and 13 reverse primers for TCR Jbeta segments was used in the multiplex PCR. The CDR3 region of rearranged TCR beta genes was amplified from genomic DNA by a multiplex PCR assay. The Illumina HiSeq System was used to sequence the amplified TCR beta libraries as 87-base-pair reads. As for how the authors treated the data: In a later analysis, tens of millions of unique TCR beta chains were counted across the 690 or so repertoires, and roughly 11 million of these chains were shared by at least two donors. A nearest-neighbor algorithm error-corrected the raw reads and collapsed the reads into unique sequences, merging closely related sequences to remove PCR and sequencing errors. To assign V, D and J gene segments, CDR3 sequences were aligned to IMGT reference sequences. Each retained sequence needed at least a six-nucleotide match to both a V gene segment and a J gene segment. A rearrangement counted as productive if the CDR3 had no stop codons and remained in frame with V and J, and every other rearrangement counted as non-productive. Following IMGT convention, CDR3 was defined as the stretch from the second conserved V-encoded cysteine up to the conserved J-encoded phenylalanine. The earlier analysis of 500 to 600 of the donors excluded sequences that lacked an unambiguous match to a single V gene segment. In an earlier analysis of more than 500 of the donors, a V segment was called functional when productive rearrangements were above 56.7%, and segregating when the standard deviation between donors exceeded 5%. A statistical classification framework was developed to diagnose cytomegalovirus status using the catalog of TCR beta chain sequences. In a later analysis, V and J genes were assigned by comparing TCR nucleotide sequences against IMGT/GENE-DB human TR gene sequences. A later analysis assigned CDR3 sequences and most-parsimonious VDJ recombination scenarios with the TCRdist pipeline. In a later analysis, every TCR beta chain was defined by the combination of its CDR3 amino acid sequence and its V-gene family, and reads without a unique V-gene family were dropped. In a later analysis, approximately 640 highly shared, low-generation-probability nucleotide sequences were removed to address suspected cross-contamination and a sequencing artifact. A later analysis calculated a clonal expansion index for each public chain from normalized within-repertoire ranks of inferred template counts. In a later analysis, generation probabilities were computed with a VDJ recombination model fitted to out-of-frame rearrangements, and the resulting probabilities were checked against IGoR. Hypergeometric tests were used in a later analysis to score TCR-TCR, TCR-HLA and TCR-CMV co-occurrence, with a repertoire-size bias correction applied to the TCR pairs. False discovery rates were estimated in a later analysis by permuting HLA or CMV assignments 20 times. In a later analysis, co-occurring TCRs were grouped with DBSCAN, and TCRdist sequence similarity was added when clustering was performed within HLA-allele-positive subsets. Repertoires with fewer than 30,000 or more than 120,000 public chains, plus five repertoires with anomalous nucleotide sharing, were excluded from co-occurrence clustering. This immuneACCESS table, as held by TCRdb, lists in-frame sequences with V and J called but not all clones. Of the missing ones, under half trace to an unresolved V gene in checked studies; the others have no known cause. D and trimming were read from the DNA, whereas the V and J calls and clone size are those reported in that table. The sample has 220,000 or so clones on record, approximately 78% of them singletons. The biggest ten clones account for over 3.5% of the sample.

Measured from the cysteine to the phenylalanine, the CDR3 is 14 residues long. The retained sequence is limited to the CDR3, 42 bases, with the frame set at the first base. CDR1 and CDR2 are read off the germline V gene (reference sequence) as SEHNR and FQNEAQ. In total, approximately 690 healthy bone marrow donors made up the cohort. All cohort members were sampled while nominally healthy, although unrecorded immune exposures were likely present. The donor tested CMV seronegative and was one of the 352 seronegative cohort members. A peripheral blood sample was provided by each donor, and peripheral blood mononuclear cells were used for TCR beta sequencing. Genomic DNA extraction from the blood cell samples was performed with the Qiagen DNeasy Blood Extraction Kit. Comments on this clone: There is no known antigen for this receptor. The junction departs from germline at one end; a sequencing error may be responsible.

The chain is assembled from TRBV7-9 and TRBJ2-5, and TRBD2 aligns with 7 junction nucleotides. The receptor was isolated from a male donor in good health and CMV-seronegative. Sequences were obtained from PBMCs. Here the CDR3 is given as CSSSLGREQETQYF. In nucleotide form, the sequence is TGTTCCAGCAGCTTAGGGAGGGAACAAGAGACCCAGTACTTC.